This entry is about one T cell receptor beta chain. The germline CDR1 and CDR2 sequences are MNHEY and SVGAGI. Trimming removed 2 bases at V and 3 bases at J, with 20 bases between. The CDR3 is 18 amino acids. This entry is derived from a study of T and B cells in COVID-19 patients. TRB rearrangements were amplified by multiplex PCR with BIOMED2 TRB-A/B primers. Each CDR3 protein gets one entry after TCRdb re-called the multiplex PCR reads with MiXCR. The sample shows 6,000 or so distinct CDR3 sequences, around 26% of them seen only once. From blood, roughly 220-550 ng of genomic DNA served as TRB template.

Sequences were obtained from blood. The chain joins TRBV6-5 to TRBJ1-3; a possible D gene is TRBD1 (6 bases). The receptor comes from a human donor with active COVID-19. The CDR3 DNA reads TGTGCCAGCAGTTACAGTCTCCCCCAAAGGGGGGTTGGAAACACCATATATTTT. Its translation is CASSYSLPQRGVGNTIYF.